Listed below are T cell receptor beta chains from one sample, sequenced in a study of blood T cell repertoires in COVID-19. Repertoires were generated with immunoSEQ multiplex PCR, while TCRdb's copy carries only in-frame clones and drops some. Of tens of thousands of clones listed, roughly 85% were seen once; the top ten hold around 19%. The source material was peripheral blood. The origin of the receptors is a human donor in a cohort sampled during active COVID-19. CDR3s include the opening cysteine and the closing phenylalanine or tryptophan. D genes are given only for firm matches.

j_call cdr3_length d_call v_call cdr3_aa cdr3_nt
TRBJ2-2 17 TRBD2 TRBV7-6 CASSLNERGASTGELFF TGTGCCAGCAGCTTAAATGAGCGGGGGGCCTCCACCGGGGAGCTGTTTTTT
TRBJ2-1 14 TRBD2 TRBV7-9 CASSRSGGYNEQFF TGTGCCAGCAGCCGCAGCGGGGGGTACAATGAGCAGTTCTTC
TRBJ1-5 13 . TRBV12-5 CASGSYSNQPQHF TGTGCTAGTGGGAGTTATAGCAATCAGCCCCAGCATTTT
TRBJ2-5 13 . TRBV25-1 CASLPQGVITQYF TGTGCCAGCCTTCCTCAGGGTGTCATTACCCAGTACTTC
TRBJ2-3 15 . TRBV10-3 CAISLTGYRTDTQYF TGTGCCATCAGTTTGACCGGGTATCGCACAGATACGCAGTATTTT
TRBJ1-6 12 . TRBV6-5 CASSGLNSPLHF TGTGCCTCCTCGGGGTTGAATTCACCCCTCCACTTT
TRBJ1-1 14 TRBD1 TRBV6-5 CASTRAGTGAEAFF TGTGCGAGCACACGGGCTGGGACAGGGGCCGAAGCTTTCTTT
TRBJ2-3 14 TRBD1 TRBV29-1 CSVETGTGTDTQYF TGCAGCGTTGAAACCGGGACAGGGACAGATACGCAGTATTTT
TRBJ1-4 13 . TRBV6-5 CASSYGQGKKLFF TGTGCCAGCAGTTACGGTCAGGGGAAAAAACTGTTTTTT
TRBJ1-1 17 TRBD1 TRBV6-2/TRBV6-3 CASSLGQGRNSNTEAFF TGTGCCAGCAGTCTTGGACAGGGTCGAAACTCGAACACTGAAGCTTTCTTT
TRBJ1-3 11 . TRBV12-3/TRBV12-4 CATSSGNTIYF TGTGCCACCTCGAGTGGAAACACCATATATTTT
TRBJ2-1 11 . TRBV20-1 CSASPDNEQFF TGCAGTGCTAGTCCCGACAATGAGCAGTTCTTC
TRBJ2-1 13 TRBD1 TRBV5-5 CASSNYRDSDEFF TGTGCCAGCAGCAATTACCGGGACAGCGATGAGTTCTTC